The source of this T cell receptor beta chain is a study of cytomegalovirus exposure and HLA in healthy donors. Background on the study: A previous analysis identified 90 million to 140 million unique TCR beta sequences derived from some 170 million T cells. In an early release, HLA-typed donors contributed some 80 million unique TCR sequences.

This clone was seen only once. Its specificity is not known. The PCR ran on 60 Vbeta and 13 Jbeta primers. TCRdb's table, derived via immunoSEQ multiplex PCR, lists solely in-frame clones and lacks some. Here the sample spans tens of thousands of clones, 70% to 80% being singletons. Findings of the study overall: The classifier was said to identify cytomegalovirus status with high specificity and sensitivity. Owing to their indistinguishability, certain V segments, notably TRBV6-2 and TRBV6-3, were excluded.

The V and J ends lost 5 bases and 1 base, in that order; junction bases with no gene match: 18. The CDR3 consists of 19 residues. Germline V gives CDR1 SGHTA, CDR2 FQGNSA. Sequenced sample: PBMCs. The TCR comes from a man aged 25 to 45 in good health and CMV-seronegative. V and J are TRBV7-2 and TRBJ1-1, with 8 bases aligning to TRBD1. The CDR3 sequence: CASSPRTGLSRNTNTEAFF. The CDR3 DNA is TGTGCCAGCAGCCCCCGGACAGGGCTTAGTAGGAATACGAACACTGAAGCTTTCTTT.